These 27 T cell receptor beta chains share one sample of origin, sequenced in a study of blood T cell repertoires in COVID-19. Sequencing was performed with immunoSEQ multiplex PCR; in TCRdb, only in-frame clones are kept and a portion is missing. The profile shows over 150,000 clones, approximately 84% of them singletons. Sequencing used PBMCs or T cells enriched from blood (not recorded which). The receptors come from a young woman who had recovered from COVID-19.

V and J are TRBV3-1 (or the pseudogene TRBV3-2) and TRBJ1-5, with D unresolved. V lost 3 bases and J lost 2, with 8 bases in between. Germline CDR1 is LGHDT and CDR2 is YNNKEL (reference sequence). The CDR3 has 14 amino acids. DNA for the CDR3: TGTGCCAGCAGCCAGCCGGGAGGCAATCAGCCCCAGCATTTT. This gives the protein CASSQPGGNQPQHF.

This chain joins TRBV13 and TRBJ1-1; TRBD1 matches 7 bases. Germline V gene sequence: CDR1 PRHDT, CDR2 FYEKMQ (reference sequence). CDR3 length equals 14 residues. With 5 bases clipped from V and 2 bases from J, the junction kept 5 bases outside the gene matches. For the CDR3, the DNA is TGTGCCAGCAGCCTGGACAGGATTAACACTGAAGCTTTCTTT. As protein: CASSLDRINTEAFF.

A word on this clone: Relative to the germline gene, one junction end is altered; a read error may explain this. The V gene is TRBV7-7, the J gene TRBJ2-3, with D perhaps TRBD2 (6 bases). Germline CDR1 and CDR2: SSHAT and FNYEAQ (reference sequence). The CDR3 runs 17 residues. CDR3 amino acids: CASSLGIAGSEGDTQYF. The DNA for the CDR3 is TGTGCTAGCAGCTTAGGGATTGCGGGGAGTGAGGGAGATACGCAGTATTTT.

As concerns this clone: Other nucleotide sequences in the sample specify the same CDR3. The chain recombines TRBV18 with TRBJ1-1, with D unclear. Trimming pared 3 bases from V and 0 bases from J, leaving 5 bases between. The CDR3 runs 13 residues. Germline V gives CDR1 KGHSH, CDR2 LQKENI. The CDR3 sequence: CASSPTLNTEAFF. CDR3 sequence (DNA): TGTGCCAGCTCACCGACTCTGAACACTGAAGCTTTCTTT.

The chain's CDR3 is CASSLSRTVNSPLHF. DNA for the CDR3: TGTGCCAGCAGCTTGAGTCGGACAGTAAATTCACCCCTCCACTTT. The chain employs TRBV5-5 and TRBJ1-6; TRBD1 is a possible D gene (6 bases). Germline V gives CDR1 SGHKS, CDR2 YYEKEE (reference sequence). The CDR3 covers 15 residues. V dropped 1 base and J dropped 7 bases, with 12 bases sitting between them.

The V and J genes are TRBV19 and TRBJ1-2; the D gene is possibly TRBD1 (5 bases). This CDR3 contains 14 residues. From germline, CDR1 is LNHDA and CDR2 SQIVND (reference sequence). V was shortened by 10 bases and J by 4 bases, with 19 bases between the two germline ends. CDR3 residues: CATLFAGQGYGYTF. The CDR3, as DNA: TGTGCCACCCTGTTTGCGGGGCAGGGCTATGGCTACACCTTC.

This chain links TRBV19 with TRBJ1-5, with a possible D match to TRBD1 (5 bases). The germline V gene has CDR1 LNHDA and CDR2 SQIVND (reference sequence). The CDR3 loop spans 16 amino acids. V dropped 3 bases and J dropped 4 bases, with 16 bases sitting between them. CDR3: CASSISGFSGNQPQHF. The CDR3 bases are TGTGCCAGTAGTATTTCAGGGTTTTCTGGGAATCAGCCCCAGCATTTT.

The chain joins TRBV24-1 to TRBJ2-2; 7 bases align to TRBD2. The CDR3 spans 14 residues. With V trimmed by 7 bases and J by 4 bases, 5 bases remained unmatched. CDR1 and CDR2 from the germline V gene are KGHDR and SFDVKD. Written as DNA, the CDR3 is TGTGCCACCAGCGGGACGGGGGGCACCGGGGAGCTGTTTTTT. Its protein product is CATSGTGGTGELFF.

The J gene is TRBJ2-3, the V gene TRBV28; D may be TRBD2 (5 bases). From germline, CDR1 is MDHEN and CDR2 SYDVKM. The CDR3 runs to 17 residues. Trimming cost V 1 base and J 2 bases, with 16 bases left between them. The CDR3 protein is CASSLFGGGQNTDTQYF. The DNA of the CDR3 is TGTGCCAGCAGTTTATTTGGCGGAGGTCAAAACACAGATACGCAGTATTTT.

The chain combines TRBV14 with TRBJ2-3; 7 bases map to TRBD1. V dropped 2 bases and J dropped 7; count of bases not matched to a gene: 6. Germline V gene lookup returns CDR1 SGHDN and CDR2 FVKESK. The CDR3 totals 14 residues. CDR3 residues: CASSQLRQGHTQYF. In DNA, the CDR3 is TGTGCCAGCAGCCAATTAAGACAGGGACATACGCAGTATTTT.

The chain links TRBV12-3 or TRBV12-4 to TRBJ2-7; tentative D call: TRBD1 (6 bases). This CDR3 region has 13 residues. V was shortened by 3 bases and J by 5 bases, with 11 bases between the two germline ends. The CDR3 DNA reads TGTGCCAGCAGTTTCAGCAGGGGCGACGAGCAGTACGTC. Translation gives CASSFSRGDEQYV.

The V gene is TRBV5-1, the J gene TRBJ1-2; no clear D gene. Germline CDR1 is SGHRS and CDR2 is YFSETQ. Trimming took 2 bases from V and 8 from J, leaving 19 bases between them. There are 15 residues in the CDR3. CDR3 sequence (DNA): TGCGCCAGCAGCTTCGGAGGACCTCGGGGAGAAGGCTACACCTTC. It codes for CASSFGGPRGEGYTF.

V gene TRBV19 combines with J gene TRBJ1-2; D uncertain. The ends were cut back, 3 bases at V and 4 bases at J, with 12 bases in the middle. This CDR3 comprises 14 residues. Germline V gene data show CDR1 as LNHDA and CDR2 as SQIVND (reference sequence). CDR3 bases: TGTGCCAGTAGTATTTACGACACGCTCTATGGCTACACCTTC. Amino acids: CASSIYDTLYGYTF.

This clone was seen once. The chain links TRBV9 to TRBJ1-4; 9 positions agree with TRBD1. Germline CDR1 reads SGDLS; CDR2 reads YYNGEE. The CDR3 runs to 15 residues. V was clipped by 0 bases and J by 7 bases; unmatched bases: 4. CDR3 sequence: CASSVGNRGREKLFF. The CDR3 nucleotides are TGTGCCAGCAGCGTAGGAAACAGGGGGCGTGAAAAACTGTTTTTT. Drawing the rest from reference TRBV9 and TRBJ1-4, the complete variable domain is DSGVTQTPKHLITATGQRVTLRCSPRSGDLSVYWYQQSLDQGLQFLIQYYNGEERAKGNILERFSAQQFPDLHSELNLSSLELGDSALYFCASSVGNRGREKLFFGSGTQLSVL.

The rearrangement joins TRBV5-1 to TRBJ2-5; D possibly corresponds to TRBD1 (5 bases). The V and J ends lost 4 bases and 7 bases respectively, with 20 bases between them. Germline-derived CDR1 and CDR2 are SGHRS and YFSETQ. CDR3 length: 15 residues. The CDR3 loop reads CASSLNDSPRGTQYF. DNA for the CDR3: TGCGCCAGCAGCCTCAATGACAGCCCGCGTGGGACCCAGTACTTC.

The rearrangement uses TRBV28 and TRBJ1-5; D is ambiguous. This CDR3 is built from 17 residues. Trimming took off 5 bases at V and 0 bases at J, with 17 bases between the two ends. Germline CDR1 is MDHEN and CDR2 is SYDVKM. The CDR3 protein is CASSRYQVTFSNQPQHF. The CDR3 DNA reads TGTGCCAGCAGTCGATATCAGGTAACCTTTAGCAATCAGCCCCAGCATTTT.

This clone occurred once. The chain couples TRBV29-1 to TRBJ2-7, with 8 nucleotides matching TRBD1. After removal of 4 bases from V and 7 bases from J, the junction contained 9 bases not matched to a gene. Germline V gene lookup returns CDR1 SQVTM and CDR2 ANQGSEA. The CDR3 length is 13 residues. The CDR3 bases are TGCAGCGTTGTAGGCAGGGGGCCGGATGAGCAGTACTTC. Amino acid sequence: CSVVGRGPDEQYF.

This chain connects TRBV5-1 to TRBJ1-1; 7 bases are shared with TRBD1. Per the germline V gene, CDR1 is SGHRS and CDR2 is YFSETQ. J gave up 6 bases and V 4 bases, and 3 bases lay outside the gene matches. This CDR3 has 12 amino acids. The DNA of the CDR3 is TGCGCCAGCAGCCATGGACAGGCTGAAGCTTTCTTT. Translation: CASSHGQAEAFF. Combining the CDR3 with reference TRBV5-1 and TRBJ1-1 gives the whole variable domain KAGVTQTPRYLIKTRGQQVTLSCSPISGHRSVSWYQQTPGQGLQFLFEYFSETQRNKGNFPGRFSGRQFSNSRSEMNVSTLELGDSALYLCASSHGQAEAFFGQGTRLTVV.

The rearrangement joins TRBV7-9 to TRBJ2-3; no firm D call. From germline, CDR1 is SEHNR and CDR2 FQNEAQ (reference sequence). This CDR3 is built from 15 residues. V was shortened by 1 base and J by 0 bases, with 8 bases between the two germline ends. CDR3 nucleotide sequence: TGTGCCAGCAGCTTAGGTGGGCCGAGCACAGATACGCAGTATTTT. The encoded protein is CASSLGGPSTDTQYF.

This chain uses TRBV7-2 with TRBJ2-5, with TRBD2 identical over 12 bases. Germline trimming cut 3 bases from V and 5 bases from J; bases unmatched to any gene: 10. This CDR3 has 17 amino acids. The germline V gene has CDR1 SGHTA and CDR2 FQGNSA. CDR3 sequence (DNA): TGTGCCAGCAGCTTCCTCACTCTAGCGGGGGGGCATGAGACCCAGTACTTC. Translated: CASSFLTLAGGHETQYF.

The CDR3 region has the DNA TGTGCCAGCAGCAGTGGACAGTCGGACTATGGCTACACCTTC. Its translation is CASSSGQSDYGYTF. V is TRBV28 and J is TRBJ1-2; possible D gene TRBD1, 6 bases. The ends were cut back, 6 bases at V and 3 bases at J, with 14 bases in the middle. This CDR3 has 14 amino acids. Germline V lookup: CDR1 MDHEN, CDR2 SYDVKM.

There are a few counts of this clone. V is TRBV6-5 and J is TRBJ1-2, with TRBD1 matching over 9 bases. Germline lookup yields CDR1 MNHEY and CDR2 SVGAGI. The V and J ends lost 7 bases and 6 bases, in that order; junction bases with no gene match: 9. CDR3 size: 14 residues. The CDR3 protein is CASMGGQGVHGYTF. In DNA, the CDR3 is TGTGCCAGCATGGGGGGACAGGGTGTTCATGGCTACACCTTC.

The CDR3: CASSQKTGWAGELFF. CDR3 nucleotides: TGTGCCAGCAGCCAAAAGACAGGTTGGGCCGGGGAGCTGTTTTTT. The rearrangement uses TRBV3-1 (or the pseudogene TRBV3-2) and TRBJ2-2, with D perhaps TRBD1 (6 bases). V lost 2 bases and J 6 bases, leaving 13 bases between the germline ends. Germline assignment: CDR1 LGHDT and CDR2 YNNKEL (reference sequence). The CDR3 has 15 amino acids.

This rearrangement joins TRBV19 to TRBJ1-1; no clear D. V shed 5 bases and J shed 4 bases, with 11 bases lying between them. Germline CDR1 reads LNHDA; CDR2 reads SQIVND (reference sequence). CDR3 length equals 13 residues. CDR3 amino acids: CASSLTWVTEAFF. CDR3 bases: TGTGCCAGTAGTTTGACATGGGTCACTGAAGCTTTCTTT.

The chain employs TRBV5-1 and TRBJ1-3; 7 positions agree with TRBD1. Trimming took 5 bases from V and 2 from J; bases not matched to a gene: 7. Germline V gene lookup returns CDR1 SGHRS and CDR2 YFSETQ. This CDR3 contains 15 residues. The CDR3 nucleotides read TGCGCCAGCAGTTCTACAACAGGGGCTGGAAACACCATATATTTT. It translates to CASSSTTGAGNTIYF. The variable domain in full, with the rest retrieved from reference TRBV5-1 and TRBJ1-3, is KAGVTQTPRYLIKTRGQQVTLSCSPISGHRSVSWYQQTPGQGLQFLFEYFSETQRNKGNFPGRFSGRQFSNSRSEMNVSTLELGDSALYLCASSSTTGAGNTIYFGEGSWLTVV.

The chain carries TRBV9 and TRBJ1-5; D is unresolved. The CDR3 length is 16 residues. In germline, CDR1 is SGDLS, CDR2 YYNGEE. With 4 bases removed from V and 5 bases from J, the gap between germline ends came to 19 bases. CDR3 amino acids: CASSPPGRGNHQPQHF. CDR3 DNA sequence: TGTGCCAGCAGCCCCCCGGGGAGAGGGAATCATCAGCCCCAGCATTTT.

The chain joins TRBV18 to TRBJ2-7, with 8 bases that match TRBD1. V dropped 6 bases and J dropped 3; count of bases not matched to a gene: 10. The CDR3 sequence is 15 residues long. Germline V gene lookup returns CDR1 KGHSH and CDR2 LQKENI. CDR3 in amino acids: CASSGGQALFYEQYF. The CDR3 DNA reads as TGTGCCAGCTCGGGGGGACAGGCCCTTTTCTACGAGCAGTACTTC.